This T cell receptor (beta chain) was retrieved from a study of shared clonotypes between healthy human individuals. Libraries were prepared by immunoSEQ multiplex PCR; TCRdb keeps only in-frame clonotypes and omits some of them. This sample carries 2 million to 2.5 million clones, roughly 95% of them seen once, and the ten largest clones take roughly 0.13%. This CDR3 is 12 amino acids long. Material: naive CD4+ T cells sorted from blood. As for subset: CD45RA+ positively selected. This rearrangement joins TRBV12-1 to TRBJ2-3; the D call of TRBD2 is as the table states it, not checked on the DNA. TRBV12-1 is flagged as a pseudogene. This TCR derives from a man between 18 and 35 years old in good health. The CDR3 region has the DNA TGTGCCAGCAGCTCCTTCACAGATACGCAGTATTTT. Translating gives CASSSFTDTQYF.